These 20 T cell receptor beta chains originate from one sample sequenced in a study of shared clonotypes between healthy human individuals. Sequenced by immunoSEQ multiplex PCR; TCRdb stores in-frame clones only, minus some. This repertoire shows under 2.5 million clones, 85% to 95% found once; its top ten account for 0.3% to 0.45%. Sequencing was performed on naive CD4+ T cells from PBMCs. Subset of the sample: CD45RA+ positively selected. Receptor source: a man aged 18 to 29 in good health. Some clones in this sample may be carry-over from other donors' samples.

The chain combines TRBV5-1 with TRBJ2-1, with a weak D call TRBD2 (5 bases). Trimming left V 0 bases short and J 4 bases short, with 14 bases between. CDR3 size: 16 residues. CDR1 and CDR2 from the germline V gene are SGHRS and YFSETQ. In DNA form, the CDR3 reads TGCGCCAGCAGCTTGGAACAACCCGGAGGATACAATGAGCAGTTCTTC. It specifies CASSLEQPGGYNEQFF.

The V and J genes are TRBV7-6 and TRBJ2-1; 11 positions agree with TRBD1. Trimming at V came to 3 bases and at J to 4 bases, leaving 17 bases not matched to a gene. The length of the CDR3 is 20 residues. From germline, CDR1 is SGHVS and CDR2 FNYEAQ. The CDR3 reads CASSLPGTGGLQRRYNEQFF. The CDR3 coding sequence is TGTGCCAGCAGCTTGCCCGGGACAGGGGGTCTACAGCGGAGGTACAATGAGCAGTTCTTC.

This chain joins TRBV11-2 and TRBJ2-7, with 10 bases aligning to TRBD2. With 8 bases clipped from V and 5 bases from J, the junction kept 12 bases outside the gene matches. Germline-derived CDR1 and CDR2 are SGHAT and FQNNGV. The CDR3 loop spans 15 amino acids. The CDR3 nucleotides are TGTGCCAGCCGCAAGCCCGGGACTAGCGCGAACGAGCAGTACTTC. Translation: CASRKPGTSANEQYF.

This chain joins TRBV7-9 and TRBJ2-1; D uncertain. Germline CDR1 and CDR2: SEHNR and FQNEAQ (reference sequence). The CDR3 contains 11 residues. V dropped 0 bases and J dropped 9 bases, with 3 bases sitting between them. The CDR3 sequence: CASSLAVEQFF. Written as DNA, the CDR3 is TGTGCCAGCAGCTTAGCGGTTGAGCAGTTCTTC.

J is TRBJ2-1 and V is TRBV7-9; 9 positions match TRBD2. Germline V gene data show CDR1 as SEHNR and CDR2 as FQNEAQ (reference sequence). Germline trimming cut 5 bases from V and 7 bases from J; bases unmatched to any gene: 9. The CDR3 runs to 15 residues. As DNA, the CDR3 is TGTGCCAGCAGCAAAAGCGGGGGGCCGGGGAATGAGCAGTTCTTC. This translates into CASSKSGGPGNEQFF.

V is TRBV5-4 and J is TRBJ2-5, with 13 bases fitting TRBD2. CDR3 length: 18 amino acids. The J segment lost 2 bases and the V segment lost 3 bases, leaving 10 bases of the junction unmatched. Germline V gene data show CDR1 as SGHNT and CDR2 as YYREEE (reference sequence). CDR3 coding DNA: TGTGCCAGCAGCTCCATTAGGGGACTAGCGGGAATTCAAGAGACCCAGTACTTC. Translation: CASSSIRGLAGIQETQYF.

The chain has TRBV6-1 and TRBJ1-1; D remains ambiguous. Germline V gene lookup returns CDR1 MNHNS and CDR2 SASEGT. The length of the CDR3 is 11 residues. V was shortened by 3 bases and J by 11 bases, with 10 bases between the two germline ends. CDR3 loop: CASSDPPRAFF. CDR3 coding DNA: TGTGCCAGCAGTGATCCGCCAAGGGCTTTCTTT.

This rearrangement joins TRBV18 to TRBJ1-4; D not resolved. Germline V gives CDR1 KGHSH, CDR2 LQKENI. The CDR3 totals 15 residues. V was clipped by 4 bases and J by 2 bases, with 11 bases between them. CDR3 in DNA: TGTGCCAGCTCACAGTCCGCCCTGACTAATGAAAAACTGTTTTTT. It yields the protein CASSQSALTNEKLFF.

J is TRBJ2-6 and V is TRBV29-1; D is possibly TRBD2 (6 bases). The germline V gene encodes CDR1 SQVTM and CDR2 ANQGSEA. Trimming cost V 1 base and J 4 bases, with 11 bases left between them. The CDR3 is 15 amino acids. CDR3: CSVEGGTYGANVLTF. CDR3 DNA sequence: TGCAGCGTTGAAGGCGGGACGTACGGGGCCAACGTCCTGACTTTC.

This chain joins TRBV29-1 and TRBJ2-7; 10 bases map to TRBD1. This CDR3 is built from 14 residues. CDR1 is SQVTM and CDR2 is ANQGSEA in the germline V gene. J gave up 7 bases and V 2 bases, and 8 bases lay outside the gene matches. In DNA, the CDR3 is TGCAGCGTTGAACGGGACAGGGGCCCGGGGGAGCAGTACTTC. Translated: CSVERDRGPGEQYF.

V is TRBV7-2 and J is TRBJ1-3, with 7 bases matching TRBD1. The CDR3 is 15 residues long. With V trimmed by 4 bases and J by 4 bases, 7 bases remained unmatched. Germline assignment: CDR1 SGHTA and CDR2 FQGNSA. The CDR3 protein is CASSSVGTAGNTIYF. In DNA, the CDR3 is TGTGCCAGCAGCTCGGTTGGGACAGCAGGAAACACCATATATTTT.

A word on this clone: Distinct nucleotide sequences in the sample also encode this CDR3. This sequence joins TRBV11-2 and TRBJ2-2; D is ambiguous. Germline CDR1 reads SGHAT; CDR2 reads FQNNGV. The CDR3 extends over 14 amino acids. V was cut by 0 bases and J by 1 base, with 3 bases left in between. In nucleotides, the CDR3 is TGTGCCAGCAGCTTAGACAGGAACACCGGGGAGCTGTTTTTT. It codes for CASSLDRNTGELFF.

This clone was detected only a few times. CDR3 bases: TGTGCCAGCATTGCCAGGGGCCACGGACAGCCCCAGCATTTT. Translated, it gives CASIARGHGQPQHF. J is TRBJ1-5 and V is TRBV6-6, with D perhaps matching TRBD1 (6 bases). CDR1 MNHNY and CDR2 SVGAGI come from the germline V gene (reference sequence). Trimming removed 7 bases from V and 7 bases from J, with 17 bases in between. CDR3 length: 14 amino acids.

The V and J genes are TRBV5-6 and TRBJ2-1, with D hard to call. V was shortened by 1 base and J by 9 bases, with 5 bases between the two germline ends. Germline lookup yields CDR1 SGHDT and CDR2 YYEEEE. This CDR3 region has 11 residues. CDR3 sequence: CASSLLSEQFF. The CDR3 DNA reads TGTGCCAGCAGCTTGCTGAGTGAGCAGTTCTTC.

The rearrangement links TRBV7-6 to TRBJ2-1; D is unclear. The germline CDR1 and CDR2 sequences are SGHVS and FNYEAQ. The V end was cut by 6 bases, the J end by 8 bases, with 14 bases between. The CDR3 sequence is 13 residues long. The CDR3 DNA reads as TGTGCCAGCAGTCATTTGACCGGGCATGAGCAGTTCTTC. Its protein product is CASSHLTGHEQFF. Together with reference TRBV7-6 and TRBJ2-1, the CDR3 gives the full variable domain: GAGVSQSPRYKVTKRGQDVALRCDPISGHVSLYWYRQALGQGPEFLTYFNYEAQQDKSGLPNDRFSAERPEGSISTLTIQRTEQRDSAMYRCASSHLTGHEQFFGPGTRLTVL.

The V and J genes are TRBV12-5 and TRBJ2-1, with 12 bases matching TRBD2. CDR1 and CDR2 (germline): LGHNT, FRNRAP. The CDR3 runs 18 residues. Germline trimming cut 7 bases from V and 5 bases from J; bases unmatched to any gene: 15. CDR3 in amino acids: CASAPGLAGRQNNNEQFF. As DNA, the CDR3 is TGTGCTAGTGCCCCCGGACTAGCGGGAAGACAAAATAACAATGAGCAGTTCTTC.

The CDR3: CASSQGWATYEQYF. The CDR3 DNA follows: TGTGCCAGCAGCCAAGGATGGGCCACATACGAGCAGTACTTC. The V call is TRBV14, the J call TRBJ2-7; the D is unclear. CDR3 length equals 14 residues. With 1 base removed from V and 4 bases from J, the gap between germline ends came to 11 bases. CDR1 and CDR2 (germline): SGHDN, FVKESK.

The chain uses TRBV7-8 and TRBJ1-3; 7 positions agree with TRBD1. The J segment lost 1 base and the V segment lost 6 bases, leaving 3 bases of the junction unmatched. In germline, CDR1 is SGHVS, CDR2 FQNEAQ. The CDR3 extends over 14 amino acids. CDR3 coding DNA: TGTGCCAGCAGACCAGGGGGGTCTGGAAACACCATATATTTT. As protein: CASRPGGSGNTIYF.

CDR3 sequence (DNA): TGTGCCAGCAGCTGGCATGGGGTCGAGACCCAGTACTTC. Translating gives CASSWHGVETQYF. This chain joins TRBV11-1 and TRBJ2-5; D is unclear. V lost 4 bases, J lost 5 bases, and 11 bases lay in between. CDR1 and CDR2 from the germline V gene are SGHAT and FQDESV (reference sequence). The CDR3 is 13 residues long.

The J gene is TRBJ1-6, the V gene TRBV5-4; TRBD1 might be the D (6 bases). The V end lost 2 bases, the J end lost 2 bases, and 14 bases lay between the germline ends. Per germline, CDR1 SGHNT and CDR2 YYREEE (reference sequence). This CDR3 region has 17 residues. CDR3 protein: CASSFTGLGTYNSPLHF. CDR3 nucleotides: TGTGCCAGCAGCTTTACAGGGCTCGGCACCTATAATTCACCCCTCCACTTT.